This T cell receptor (beta chain) appears in the sequencing data of a study of beta chain features in type 1 diabetes. Whole-study findings and limits: Type 1 diabetes patients had VDJ junctions that carried fewer insertions and more deletions. A greater similarity of naive, central memory and Treg TCRB repertoires was seen among patients than among healthy donors. There was no resolution here of whether HLA type influences TCRB rearrangement.

Isolated RNA was reverse transcribed in full, so expressed TCRB transcripts were sequenced. TCRdb keeps only in-frame clones here, not all; method: immunoSEQ multiplex PCR. There are tens of thousands of clones in the sample; approximately 59% occur only once, and 2.2% lies in the top ten. V dropped 5 bases and J dropped 2; count of bases not matched to a gene: 11. The length of the CDR3 is 17 residues. Per the germline V gene, CDR1 is SGHVS and CDR2 is FQNEAQ. Worth noting for this clone: Its antigen is as yet unknown.

This receptor was taken from a woman between 18 and 30 years old in good health. The rearrangement uses TRBV7-8 and TRBJ2-4, with 8 bases matching TRBD1. The sequenced material came from Tregs from blood. The CDR3 loop is CASSTRDRQGTKNIQYF. The CDR3 bases are TGTGCCAGCAGCACCCGGGACAGGCAAGGGACCAAAAACATTCAGTACTTC. The whole variable domain, remainder taken from reference TRBV7-8 and TRBJ2-4, is GAGVSQSPRYKVAKRGQDVALRCDPISGHVSLFWYQQALGQGPEFLTYFQNEAQLDKSGLPSDRFFAERPEGSVSTLKIQRTQQEDSAVYLCASSTRDRQGTKNIQYFGAGTRLSVL.